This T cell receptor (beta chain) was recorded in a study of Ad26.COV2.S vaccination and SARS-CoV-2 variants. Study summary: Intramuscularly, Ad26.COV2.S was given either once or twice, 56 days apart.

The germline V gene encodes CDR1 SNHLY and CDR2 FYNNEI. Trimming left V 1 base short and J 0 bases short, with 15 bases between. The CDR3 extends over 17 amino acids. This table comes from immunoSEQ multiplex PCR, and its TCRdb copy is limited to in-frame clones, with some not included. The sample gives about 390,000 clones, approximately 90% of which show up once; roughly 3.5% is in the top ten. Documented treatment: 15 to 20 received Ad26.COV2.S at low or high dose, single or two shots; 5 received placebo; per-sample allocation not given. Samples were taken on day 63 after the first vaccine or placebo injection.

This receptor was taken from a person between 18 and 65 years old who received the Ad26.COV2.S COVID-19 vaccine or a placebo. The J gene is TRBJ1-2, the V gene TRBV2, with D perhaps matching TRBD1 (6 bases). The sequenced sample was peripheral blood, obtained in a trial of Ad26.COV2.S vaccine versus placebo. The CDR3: CASSEEGGTEANYGYTF. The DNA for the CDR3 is TGTGCCAGCAGTGAAGAGGGGGGGACGGAAGCTAACTATGGCTACACCTTC.